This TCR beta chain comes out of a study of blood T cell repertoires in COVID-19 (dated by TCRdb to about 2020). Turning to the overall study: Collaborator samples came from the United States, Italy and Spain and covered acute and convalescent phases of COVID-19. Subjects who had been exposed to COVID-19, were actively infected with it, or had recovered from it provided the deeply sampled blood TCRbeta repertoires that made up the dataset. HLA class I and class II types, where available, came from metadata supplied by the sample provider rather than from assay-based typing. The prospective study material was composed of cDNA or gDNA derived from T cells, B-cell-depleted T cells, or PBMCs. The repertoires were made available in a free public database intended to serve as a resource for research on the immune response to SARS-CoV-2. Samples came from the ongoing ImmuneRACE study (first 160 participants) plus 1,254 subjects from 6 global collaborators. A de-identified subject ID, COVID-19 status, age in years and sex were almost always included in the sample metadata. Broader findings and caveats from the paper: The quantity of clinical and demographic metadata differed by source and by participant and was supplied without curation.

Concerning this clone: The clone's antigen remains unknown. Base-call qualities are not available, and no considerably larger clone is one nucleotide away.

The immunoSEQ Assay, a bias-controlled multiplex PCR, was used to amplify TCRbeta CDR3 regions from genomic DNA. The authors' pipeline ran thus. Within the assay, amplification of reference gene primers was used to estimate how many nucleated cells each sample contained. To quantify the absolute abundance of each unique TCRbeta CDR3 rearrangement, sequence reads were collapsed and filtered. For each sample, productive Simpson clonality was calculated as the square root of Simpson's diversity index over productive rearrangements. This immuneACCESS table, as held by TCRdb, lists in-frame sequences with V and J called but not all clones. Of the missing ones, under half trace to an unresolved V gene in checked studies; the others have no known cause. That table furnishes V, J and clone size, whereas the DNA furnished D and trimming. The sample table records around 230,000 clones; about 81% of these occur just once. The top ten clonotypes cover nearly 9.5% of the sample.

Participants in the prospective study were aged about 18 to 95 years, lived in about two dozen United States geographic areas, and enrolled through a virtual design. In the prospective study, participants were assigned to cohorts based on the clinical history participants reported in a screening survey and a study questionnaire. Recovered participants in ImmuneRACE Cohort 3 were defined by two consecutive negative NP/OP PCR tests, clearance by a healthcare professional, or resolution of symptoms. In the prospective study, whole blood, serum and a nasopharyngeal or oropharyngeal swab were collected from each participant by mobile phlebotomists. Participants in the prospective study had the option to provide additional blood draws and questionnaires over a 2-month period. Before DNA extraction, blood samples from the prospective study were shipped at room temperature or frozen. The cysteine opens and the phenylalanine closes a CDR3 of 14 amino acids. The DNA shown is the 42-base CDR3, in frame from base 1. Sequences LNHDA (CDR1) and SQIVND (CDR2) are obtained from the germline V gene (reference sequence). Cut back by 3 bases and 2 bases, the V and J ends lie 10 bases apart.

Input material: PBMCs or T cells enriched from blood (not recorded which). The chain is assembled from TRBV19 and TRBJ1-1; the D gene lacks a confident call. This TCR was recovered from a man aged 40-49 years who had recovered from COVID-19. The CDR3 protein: CASSIDGRNTEAFF. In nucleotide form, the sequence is TGTGCCAGTAGTATTGATGGCAGAAACACTGAAGCTTTCTTT.